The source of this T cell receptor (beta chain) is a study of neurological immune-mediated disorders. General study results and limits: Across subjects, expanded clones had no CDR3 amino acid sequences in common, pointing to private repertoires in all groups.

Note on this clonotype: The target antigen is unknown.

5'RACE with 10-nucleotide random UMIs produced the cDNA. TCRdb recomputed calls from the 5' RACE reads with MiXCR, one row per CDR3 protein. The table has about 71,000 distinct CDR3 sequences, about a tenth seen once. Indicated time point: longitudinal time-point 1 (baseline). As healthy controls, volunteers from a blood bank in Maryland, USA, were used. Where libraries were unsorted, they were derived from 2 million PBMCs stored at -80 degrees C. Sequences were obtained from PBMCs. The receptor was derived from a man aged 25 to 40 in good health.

The CDR3 sequence: CASSFSGQKYNEQFF. DNA of the CDR3: TGTGCCAGCAGCTTCTCGGGACAGAAATACAATGAGCAGTTCTTC. The chain has TRBV7-3 and TRBJ2-1; the match to TRBD1 covers 7 bases. Germline V gene data show CDR1 as SGHTA and CDR2 as FQGTGA. The CDR3 length is 15 residues. V lost 3 bases to trimming and J lost 4 bases; unmatched junction nucleotides: 6.